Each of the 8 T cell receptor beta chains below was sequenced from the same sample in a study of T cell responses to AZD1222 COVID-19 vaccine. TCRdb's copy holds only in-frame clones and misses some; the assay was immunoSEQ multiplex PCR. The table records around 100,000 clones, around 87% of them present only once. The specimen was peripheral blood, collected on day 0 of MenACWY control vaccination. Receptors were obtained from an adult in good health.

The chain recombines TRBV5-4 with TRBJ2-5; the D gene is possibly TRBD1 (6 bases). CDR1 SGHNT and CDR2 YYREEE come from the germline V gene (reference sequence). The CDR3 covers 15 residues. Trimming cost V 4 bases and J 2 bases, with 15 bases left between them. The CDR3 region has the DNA TGTGCCAGCAGCCCCCCCCGGGACACACAAGAGACCCAGTACTTC. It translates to CASSPPRDTQETQYF.

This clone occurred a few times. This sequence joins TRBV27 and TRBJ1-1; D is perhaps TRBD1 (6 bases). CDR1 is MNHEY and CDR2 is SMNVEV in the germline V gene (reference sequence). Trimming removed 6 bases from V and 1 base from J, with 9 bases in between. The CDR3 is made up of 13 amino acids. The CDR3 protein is CASRGAQNTEAFF. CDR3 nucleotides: TGTGCCAGCAGGGGGGCCCAGAACACTGAAGCTTTCTTT.

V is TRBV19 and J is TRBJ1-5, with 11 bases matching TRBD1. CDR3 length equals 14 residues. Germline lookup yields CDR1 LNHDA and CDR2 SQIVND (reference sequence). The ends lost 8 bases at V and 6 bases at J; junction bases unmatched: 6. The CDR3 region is CASATGTGGQPQHF. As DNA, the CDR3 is TGTGCCAGTGCCACCGGGACAGGGGGTCAGCCCCAGCATTTT.

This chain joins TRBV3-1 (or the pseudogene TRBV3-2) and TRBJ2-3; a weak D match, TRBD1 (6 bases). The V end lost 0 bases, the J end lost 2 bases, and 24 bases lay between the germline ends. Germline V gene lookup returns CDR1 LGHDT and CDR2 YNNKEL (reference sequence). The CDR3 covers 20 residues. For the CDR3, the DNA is TGTGCCAGCAGCCAAGAAGGACCAATCGGATCAGGGGATATCACAGATACGCAGTATTTT. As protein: CASSQEGPIGSGDITDTQYF.

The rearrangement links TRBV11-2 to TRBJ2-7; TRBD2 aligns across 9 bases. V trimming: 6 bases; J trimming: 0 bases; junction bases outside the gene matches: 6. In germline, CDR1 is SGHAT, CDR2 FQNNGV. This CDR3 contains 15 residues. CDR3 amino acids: CASSLLAGLSYEQYF. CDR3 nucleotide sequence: TGTGCCAGCAGTTTACTAGCGGGCCTCTCCTACGAGCAGTACTTC.

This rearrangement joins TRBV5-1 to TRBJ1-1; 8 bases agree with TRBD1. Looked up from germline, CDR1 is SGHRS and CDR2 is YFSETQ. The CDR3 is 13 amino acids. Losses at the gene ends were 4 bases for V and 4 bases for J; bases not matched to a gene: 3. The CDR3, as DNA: TGCGCCAGCAGCGACGACAGGGGCACTGAAGCTTTCTTT. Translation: CASSDDRGTEAFF.

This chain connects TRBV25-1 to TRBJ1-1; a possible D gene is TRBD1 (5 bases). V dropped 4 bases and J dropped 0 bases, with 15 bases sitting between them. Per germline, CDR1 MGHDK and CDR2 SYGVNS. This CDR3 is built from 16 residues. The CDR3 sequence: CASSGGVGGMNTEAFF. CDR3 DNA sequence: TGTGCCAGCAGTGGCGGGGTTGGGGGGATGAACACTGAAGCTTTCTTT.

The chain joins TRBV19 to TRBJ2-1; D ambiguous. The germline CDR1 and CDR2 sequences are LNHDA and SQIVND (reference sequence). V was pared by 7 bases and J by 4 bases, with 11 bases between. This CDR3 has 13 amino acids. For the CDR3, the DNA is TGTGCCAGTACGCGTGAGAAGTACAATGAGCAGTTCTTC. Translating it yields CASTREKYNEQFF.